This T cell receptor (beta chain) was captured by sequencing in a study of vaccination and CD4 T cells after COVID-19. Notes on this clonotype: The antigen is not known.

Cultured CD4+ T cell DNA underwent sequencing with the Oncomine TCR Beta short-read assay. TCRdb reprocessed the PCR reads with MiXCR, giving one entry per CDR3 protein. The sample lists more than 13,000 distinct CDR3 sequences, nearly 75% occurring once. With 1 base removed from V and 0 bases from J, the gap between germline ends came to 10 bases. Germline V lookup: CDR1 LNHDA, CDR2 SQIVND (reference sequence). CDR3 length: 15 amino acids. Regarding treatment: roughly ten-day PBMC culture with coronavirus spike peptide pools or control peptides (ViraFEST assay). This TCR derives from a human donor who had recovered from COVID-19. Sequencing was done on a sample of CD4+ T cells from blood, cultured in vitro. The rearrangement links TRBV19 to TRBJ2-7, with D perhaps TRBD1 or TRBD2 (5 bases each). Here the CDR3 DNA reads TGTGCCAGTAGTATAGCGTGGGGGAGCTCCTACGAGCAGTACTTC. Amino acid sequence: CASSIAWGSSYEQYF.